A selection of T cell receptor beta chains follows, all from one sample in a study of a mutant IDH1 vaccine in newly diagnosed glioma. TCRdb's copy holds only in-frame clones and misses some; the assay was immunoSEQ multiplex PCR. This table holds over 50,000 clones, 90% found once. Their antigen targets remain unknown. This specimen was PBMCs, taken from a glioma patient whose treatment included an IDH1 peptide vaccine. The receptors originated from a woman in her thirties or forties with glioma. Both conserved end residues are part of each CDR3. D genes are given only for firm matches. Rows may omit the clone size; those that give it use once, few, many or a size class.

TRBD2,TRBJ2-7,NA,TRBV11-2,TGTGCCAGCAGCCTAGCCGGGACTAGTCCCTACGAGCAGTACTTC,CASSLAGTSPYEQYF
NA,TRBJ2-7,NA,TRBV15,TGTGCCACCAGCAGAGATCTTCCCAGCGCCGACGAGCAGTACTTC,CATSRDLPSADEQYF
NA,TRBJ2-6,once,TRBV2,TGTGCCAGCAGTGACCCGGGATCCCCTGGGGCCAACGTCCTGACTTTC,CASSDPGSPGANVLTF
NA,TRBJ2-5,NA,TRBV6-4,TGTGCCCCGCCAGCAGTGACCTTCCAAGAGACCCAGTACTTC,CAPPAVTFQETQYF
TRBD1,TRBJ1-1,once,TRBV11-2,TGTGCCAGCAGCTTAGGGACAGGGTGGAACACTGAAGCTTTCTTT,CASSLGTGWNTEAFF
NA,TRBJ1-5,NA,TRBV6-1,TGTGCCAGCAGTGAAGCGCCCAGGTTTCAGCCCCAGCATTTT,CASSEAPRFQPQHF
TRBD1,TRBJ1-1,NA,TRBV19,TGTGCCAGTAGTACCCAATCTACAGGGGGCACTGAAGCTTTCTTT,CASSTQSTGGTEAFF
TRBD1,TRBJ2-7,NA,TRBV5-4,TGTGCCAGCAGCTCTCCTCCGGGACAGGGTATTAAGAGCTCCTACGAGCAGTACTTC,CASSSPPGQGIKSSYEQYF
NA,TRBJ1-1,NA,TRBV6-1,TGTGCCAGCAGTTCCGAGACAGTGAACACTGAAGCTTTCTTT,CASSSETVNTEAFF
NA,TRBJ1-2,NA,TRBV2,TGTGCCAGCAGTGAAGAGGTACCGGGGGCAGCTGGCTACACCTTC,CASSEEVPGAAGYTF
NA,TRBJ2-5,NA,TRBV10-3,TGTGCCATCAGTGGAGGGGAAGAGACCCAGTACTTC,CAISGGEETQYF
TRBD1,TRBJ1-2,NA,TRBV23-1,TGCGCCAGCAGTCACCCAGGGGGCAATGGCTACACCTTC,CASSHPGGNGYTF
NA,TRBJ1-1,NA,TRBV2,TGTGCCAGCAGTGTAGCGGGGGCTGAGACTGAAGCTTTCTTT,CASSVAGAETEAFF
TRBD2,TRBJ2-3,NA,TRBV2,TGTGCCAGCAGACCGACTAGCGGCACAGATACGCAGTATTTT,CASRPTSGTDTQYF
NA,TRBJ1-1,NA,TRBV6-5,TGTGCCAGCAGTGGACAGATTAGGAACACTGAAGCTTTCTTT,CASSGQIRNTEAFF
TRBD1,TRBJ1-1,NA,TRBV6-5,TGTGCCAGCAGTTACGGCTTTGGGACAGGGCACACTGAAGCTTTCTTT,CASSYGFGTGHTEAFF
NA,TRBJ2-7,NA,TRBV6-1,TGTGCCAGCAGTGAAGACAGGCGTTGGGTGAATTGGGACTTC,CASSEDRRWVNWDF
NA,TRBJ2-2,NA,TRBV2,TGTGCCAGCAGTGCTGACACTGGGAACACCGGGGAGCTGTTTTTT,CASSADTGNTGELFF
TRBD1,TRBJ1-2,NA,TRBV5-4,TGTGCCAGCAGTTCACAGGGGGCTGGCTATGGCTACACCTTC,CASSSQGAGYGYTF
TRBD1,TRBJ1-4,NA,TRBV27,TGTGCCAGCAGGAGGACAGGGGGTAATGAAAAACTGTTTTTT,CASRRTGGNEKLFF
NA,TRBJ2-1,NA,TRBV25-1,TGTGCCAGCAGTGAATCGGGAGTCCCTGAGCAGTTCTTC,CASSESGVPEQFF
TRBD2,TRBJ2-1,NA,TRBV10-3,TGTGCCATCAGTGCGTCTAGCGGGGTCTACAATGAGCAGTTCTTC,CAISASSGVYNEQFF
NA,TRBJ1-1,NA,TRBV20-1,TGCAGTGCTAGAGTAGTTGATGAAGCTTTCTTT,CSARVVDEAFF
TRBD1,TRBJ2-3,NA,TRBV29-1,TGCAGCGCTGGACAGGGGCCCGTAGATACGCAGTATTTT,CSAGQGPVDTQYF
NA,TRBJ1-2,NA,TRBV4-1,TGCGCCAGCAGCCAAGGAGGGCGTTCGCGGAATAACGGCTACACCTTC,CASSQGGRSRNNGYTF
NA,TRBJ1-1,NA,TRBV19,TGTGCCAGTAGTATACTCTCGGGTAACACTGAAGCTTTCTTT,CASSILSGNTEAFF
NA,TRBJ2-1,NA,TRBV5-1,TGCGCCAGCAGCAAGTCCAACACTTTCTACAATGAGCAGTTCTTC,CASSKSNTFYNEQFF
NA,TRBJ2-3,NA,TRBV4-3,TGCGCCAGCAGCCAAGGACAGTTTACAGATACGCAGTATTTT,CASSQGQFTDTQYF
TRBD1,TRBJ1-2,once,TRBV5-1,TGCGCCAGCAGCTTTTTCCCTGGACAGGTCTATGGCTACACCTTC,CASSFFPGQVYGYTF
NA,TRBJ2-1,NA,TRBV29-1,TGCAGCGGCCGCGAGGGGGGTTTGGGAGGGAATGAGCAGTTCTTC,CSGREGGLGGNEQFF
NA,TRBJ2-7,NA,TRBV13,TGTGCCAGCAGTTCTATTCCGGGCTATGCATACGAGCAGTACTTC,CASSSIPGYAYEQYF
TRBD1,TRBJ1-5,few,TRBV5-1,TGCGCCAGCAGCTTGGGGGGGACAGGTCAGCCCCAGCATTTT,CASSLGGTGQPQHF
TRBD1,TRBJ2-2,NA,TRBV18,TGTGCCAGCTCACCAAGAGAAGGGGACAGGGGGCCGAGCGGGGAGCTGTTTTTT,CASSPREGDRGPSGELFF
TRBD2,TRBJ2-5,NA,TRBV5-1,TGCGCCAGCAGCTTGGTTCCTAGCGGGGGGGGCCAAGAGACCCAGTACTTC,CASSLVPSGGGQETQYF
TRBD1,TRBJ1-5,NA,TRBV6-1,TGTGCCAGCACAGGTTACAGGGGGTCGGGTCAGCCCCAGCATTTT,CASTGYRGSGQPQHF
NA,TRBJ1-6,NA,TRBV15,TGTGCCACCAGCAGCGCTCCGGGACGGAGAAATTCACCCCTCCACTTT,CATSSAPGRRNSPLHF
TRBD2,TRBJ2-2,NA,TRBV15,TGTGCCACCAGCAGAGGAAGCGCGCGGGAGCACACCGGGGAGCTGTTTTTT,CATSRGSAREHTGELFF
NA,TRBJ1-1,few,TRBV2,TGTGCCAGCAAAGGGCACAACACTGAAGCTTTCTTT,CASKGHNTEAFF
NA,TRBJ1-3,NA,TRBV30,TGTGCTGCCGGGGGGTTCTCTGGAAACACCATATATTTT,CAAGGFSGNTIYF
NA,TRBJ1-5,NA,TRBV7-4,TGTGCCAGCAGCCTGGGACAAGGGGATCAGCCCCAGCATTTT,CASSLGQGDQPQHF
NA,TRBJ2-3,NA,TRBV2,TGTGCCAGCAGTGTGGGCGGGGCCGAAGATACGCAGTATTTT,CASSVGGAEDTQYF
NA,TRBJ1-4,NA,TRBV6-1,TGTGCCAGCAGCCGCGTGGGGTTTGAAAAACTGTTTTTT,CASSRVGFEKLFF
TRBD1,TRBJ1-5,NA,TRBV7-2,TGTGCCAGCAGCTTCCAGGGGGCGTTTGCGCAGCCCCAGCATTTT,CASSFQGAFAQPQHF
TRBD2,TRBJ2-7,NA,TRBV19,TGTGCCAGTACTTTTGGAGCGGGAGGGTCCTACGAGCAGTACTTC,CASTFGAGGSYEQYF
NA,TRBJ2-5,NA,TRBV7-9,TGTGCCAGCAGCTTAGAAGGTACCCCGGACCTAGAGACCCAGTACTTC,CASSLEGTPDLETQYF
NA,TRBJ1-4,NA,TRBV30,TGTGCCTGGAGTGAAGTTACAACTAATGAAAAACTGTTTTTT,CAWSEVTTNEKLFF
TRBD1,TRBJ1-2,NA,TRBV7-2,TGTGCCAGCAGCCCGGCGGGGACAGGTTCCGGTGGCTACACCTTC,CASSPAGTGSGGYTF